Given below is one TCR beta chain in context. The data stem from a study of STAT5B mutations in CD4+ large granular lymphocyte leukemia. The table came from immunoSEQ multiplex PCR; TCRdb's copy has only in-frame clones and leaves some out. There are 45,000 to 50,000 clones in the sample; around 81% occur only once, and 0.3% to 0.45% lies in the top ten. CDR3 length: 14 amino acids. Per germline, CDR1 SGHNT and CDR2 YYREEE (reference sequence). V was pared by 2 bases and J by 6 bases, with 4 bases of the junction left unmatched. The source is a human donor in good health. The sequencing sample was made of CD4+ T cells from blood buffy coats. This rearrangement joins TRBV5-4 to TRBJ2-7; TRBD1 agrees at 11 bases. CDR3 amino acids: CASSFGQGAFEQYF. The CDR3 coding sequence is TGTGCCAGCAGCTTCGGACAGGGGGCGTTCGAGCAGTACTTC.